This T cell receptor (beta chain) was documented in a study of blood T cell repertoires in COVID-19. Study at large: The United States, Italy and Spain provided the acute and convalescent COVID-19 samples. T cells, B-cell-depleted T cells, or PBMCs provided the cDNA or gDNA that served as material.

TCRdb's table, derived via immunoSEQ multiplex PCR, lists solely in-frame clones and lacks some. The sample shows around 40,000 clones, almost 80% of them seen only once. The CDR3 consists of 14 residues. V gave up 4 bases and J gave up 8 bases, with 16 bases separating them. Germline loops: CDR1 SGHRS, CDR2 YFSETQ. Specimen: peripheral blood. The chain links TRBV5-1 to TRBJ2-1, with D perhaps matching TRBD2 (6 bases). The receptor was derived from a woman older than 75 with acute or convalescent COVID-19. The CDR3 DNA sequence: TGCGCCAGCAGCCCCGGGACTCGGGGTCATGAGCAGTTCTTC. This encodes CASSPGTRGHEQFF.